Here is one T cell receptor beta chain with its context. No cognate antigen has been identified for it. Within one base of it there is no much larger clone, and no base qualities were kept. Interpreted using the paper, the time point label stands for: baseline before first vaccination. Sample treatment or condition, as interpreted from the label and publication: meningococcal conjugate vaccine given as trial control. Samples from vaccinated people were obtained from the UK trials COV001 and COV002, which included a single-blind randomized controlled phase 2/3 trial of AZD1222 (ChAdOx1 nCoV-19) in healthy adults. For TCRbeta chain sequencing, PBMC samples were collected from trial participants at day 0 and at day 28 after the second dose. This sample stems from a study of T cell responses to AZD1222 COVID-19 vaccine (dated by TCRdb to about 2021). Turning to the overall study: A total of 230 to 250 trial participants underwent TCR sequencing, of whom 207 received two doses of AZD1222 and approximately 25 received two doses of the MenACWY control vaccine. Trial participants were enrolled by age into 18-55, 56-69 and 70-plus year subgroups, with roughly 160, 29 and 62 TCR-sequenced participants respectively. Results and caveats for the whole study, not just this receptor: Participants were mostly white British and included more females than males, and it was suggested by the authors that clonal diversity may have been underestimated. Vaccine-associated CD4 TCRs spanned the whole spike protein, with dominant responses in regions 160-218 and 743-854. Because no day 14 peak-response samples were available, repertoires were characterized only after the peak T cell response. Spike-specific TCR breadth and depth rose significantly after two AZD1222 doses compared with day 0 and with MenACWY recipients. In the small 56-69-year group, the increase in depth fell short of significance, most likely because of low power. Reportedly, close to half of the unique spike-specific TCRs recognized epitopes lying outside the regions that are mutated in the B.1.351 and B.1.1.7 variants. Conclusions about previously exposed vaccinees are limited because only five to seven AZD1222 recipients were SARS-CoV-2 seropositive at baseline.

The CDR3 regions of human TCRbeta chains were analyzed by immunosequencing. The study's processing was this. Repertoire TCRs were matched against a reference library of SARS-CoV-2-specific TCRs generated with the MIRA antigen-specificity platform. Breadth was defined as the fraction of unique TCRs that were SARS-CoV-2-associated. Depth was defined as the fraction of total T cells that were SARS-CoV-2-associated. Each spike-specific TCR was assigned to its reactive spike region and to a CD4 or CD8 class using the MIRA data. Log10-transformed breadth and depth values were compared by one-way ANOVA with Sidak's multiple comparisons tests. TCRdb obtained this table from immuneACCESS and retained in-frame rearrangements with V and J assigned. These tables miss some clones; where compared with another copy, unresolved V genes account for less than half of the shortfall, and the remainder is unexplained. The DNA gave D and trimming, while V, J and clone size come from that table. Across this sample there are fewer than 85,000 clones, with about 92% seen only once. The ten largest make up approximately 7% of the sample.

Sequenced material: peripheral blood, taken on day 0 of MenACWY control vaccination. The sequence was collected from an adult in good health.

The DNA sequence follows: TGTGCCAGCATCTCGGGGTACAATGAGCAGTTCTTC. Its amino acids are CASISGYNEQFF. This sequence uses TRBV2 and TRBJ2-1; matching of 5 bases hints at TRBD2 as the D gene. From its cysteine to its phenylalanine, the CDR3 spans 12 amino acids. Only CDR3 DNA remains: 36 bases, in frame from the first base. The germline V gene gives CDR1 as SNHLY and CDR2 as FYNNEI. Relative to germline, V is 7 bases shorter and J is 4 bases shorter, with 8 bases between their ends.